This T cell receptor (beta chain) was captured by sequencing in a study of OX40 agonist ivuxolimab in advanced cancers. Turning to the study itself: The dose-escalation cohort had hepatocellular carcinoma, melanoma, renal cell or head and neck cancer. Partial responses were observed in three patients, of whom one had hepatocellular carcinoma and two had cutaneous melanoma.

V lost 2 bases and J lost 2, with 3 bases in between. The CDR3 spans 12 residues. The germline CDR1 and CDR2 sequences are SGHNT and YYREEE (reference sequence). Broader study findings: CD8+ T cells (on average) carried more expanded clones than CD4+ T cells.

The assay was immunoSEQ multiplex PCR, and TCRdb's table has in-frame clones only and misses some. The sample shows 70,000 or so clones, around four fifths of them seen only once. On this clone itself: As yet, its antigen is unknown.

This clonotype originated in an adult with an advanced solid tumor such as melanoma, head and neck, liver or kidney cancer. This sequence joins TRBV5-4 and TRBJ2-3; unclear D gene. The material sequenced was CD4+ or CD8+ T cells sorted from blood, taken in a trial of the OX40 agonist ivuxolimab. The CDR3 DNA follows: TGTGCCAGCAGCTTCGACACAGATACGCAGTATTTT. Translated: CASSFDTDTQYF.